The 9 T cell receptor beta chains reported below all come from one sample, sequenced in a study of regulatory T cells in long-lasting Graves disease. Time point denoted: newly diagnosed GD, antithyroid drugs for less than 3 months. Following extraction of RNA from PBMCs, that RNA was used to make the TCR library. CDR3 regions were amplified by Arm-PCR using iRepertoire HTBI primers to build TCR beta libraries. TCRdb re-called the multiplex PCR reads through MiXCR, storing one row per CDR3 protein. The table shows some 240,000 distinct CDR3 sequences, with approximately 18% occurring only once. A further study also used this sample, focusing on T cells in Graves' hyperthyroidism and ophthalmopathy.

Sequenced here: peripheral blood mononuclear cells (PBMCs), sampled at new diagnosis, from a patient treated with antithyroid drugs. The receptors were sampled from a woman in her 30s with Graves disease.

This clonotype was seen repeatedly, ten times or more. The chain couples TRBV3-1 to TRBJ1-1; D may be TRBD1 (6 bases). The V gene's germline CDR1 is LGHDT and CDR2 YNNKEL (reference sequence). This CDR3 spans 12 amino acids. Trimming shortened V by 1 base and J by 11 bases, and 11 bases separated the two germline ends. The CDR3 loop is CASSQGQGMAFF. DNA of the CDR3: TGTGCCAGCAGCCAAGGCCAGGGGATGGCTTTCTTT. The full variable domain, rest sourced from reference TRBV3-1 and TRBJ1-1, is DTAVSQTPKYLVTQMGNDKSIKCEQNLGHDTMYWYKQDSKKFLKIMFSYNNKELIINETVPNRFSPKSPDKAHLNLHINSLELGDSAVYFCASSQGQGMAFFGQGTRLTVV.

This clonotype was picked up a small number of times. The V and J genes are TRBV27 and TRBJ1-2; no reliable D call. The CDR3 spans 13 residues. Looked up from germline, CDR1 is MNHEY and CDR2 is SMNVEV (reference sequence). V shed 6 bases and J shed 5 bases, with 13 bases lying between them. The DNA of the CDR3 is TGTGCCAGCAGCCTCTTAGGAGGATATGGCTACACCTTC. It yields the protein CASSLLGGYGYTF.

This clonotype was seen many times. This chain joins TRBV18 and TRBJ2-2; D unresolved. V lost 3 bases, J lost 7 bases, and 9 bases lay in between. Germline V lookup: CDR1 KGHSH, CDR2 LQKENI. CDR3 length: 13 amino acids. The CDR3 sequence: CASSPVGRGELFF. The CDR3 DNA reads as TGTGCCAGCTCACCTGTCGGCCGCGGGGAGCTGTTTTTT.

This clonotype has at least ten counts. The V gene is TRBV20-1, the J gene TRBJ1-1; D possibly corresponds to TRBD1 (5 bases). The CDR3 covers 13 residues. The germline gives CDR1 DFQATT, CDR2 SNEGSKA (reference sequence). V gave up 1 base and J gave up 6 bases, with 12 bases separating them. The chain's CDR3 is CSARAGGPAEAFF. The CDR3 DNA follows: TGCAGTGCTAGAGCCGGGGGTCCGGCTGAAGCTTTCTTT.

This clonotype has ten or more counts. The gene calls are TRBV27 and TRBJ2-3, with 8 positions matching TRBD1. Germline V gene sequence: CDR1 MNHEY, CDR2 SMNVEV (reference sequence). Trimming cost V 5 bases and J 8 bases; bases outside gene matches: 12. The CDR3 runs to 15 residues. CDR3 sequence reads: CASSATGGSGGTQYF. For the CDR3, the DNA is TGTGCCAGCAGTGCAACAGGGGGGTCCGGAGGTACGCAGTATTTT.

The rearrangement links TRBV11-3 to TRBJ2-1; 14 nucleotides match TRBD2. Germline loops: CDR1 SGHNT, CDR2 YENEEA. This CDR3 spans 16 amino acids. Trimming took 5 bases from V and 4 from J; bases not matched to a gene: 4. The CDR3 bases are TGTGCCAGCAGCCCGGGACTAGCGGGAGAATACAATGAGCAGTTCTTC. Translated: CASSPGLAGEYNEQFF.

This clonotype was observed at least ten times. J is TRBJ1-2 and V is TRBV20-1; D might be TRBD1 (5 bases). Trimming cost V 6 bases and J 2 bases, with 19 bases left between them. The CDR3 is 15 residues long. Germline V gives CDR1 DFQATT, CDR2 SNEGSKA (reference sequence). CDR3 coding DNA: TGCAGTGCCCCAGGTGTCGACAGAAAAAACTATGGCTACACCTTC. It encodes CSAPGVDRKNYGYTF.

In this sample, this clonotype turned up many times. V and J are TRBV4-2 and TRBJ1-3; D remains ambiguous. Deletions cut 0 bases from V and 2 bases from J, with 14 bases between. This CDR3 region has 17 residues. Germline V lookup: CDR1 LGHNA, CDR2 YNFKEQ. The CDR3 bases are TGTGCCAGCAGCCAAGATGCGGACCTGGACCCTGGAAACACCATATATTTT. It codes for CASSQDADLDPGNTIYF.

This clonotype was seen at least ten times. The chain links TRBV7-2 to TRBJ2-1; D is possibly TRBD2 (6 bases). The CDR3 contains 14 residues. The germline gives CDR1 SGHTA, CDR2 FQGNSA. Trimming cost V 1 base and J 6 bases, with 10 bases left between them. CDR3 protein: CASSLGAGLNEQFF. The CDR3 DNA reads as TGTGCCAGCAGCTTAGGGGCGGGGCTCAATGAGCAGTTCTTC.